This TCR beta chain was recorded in a study of beta chain features in type 1 diabetes. With respect to this clone: No antigen is known for it.

Regarding the study as a whole: Among all four CD4+ subsets, Type 1 diabetes patients had TCRB CDR3s that were moderately but significantly shorter.

Sequenced material consisted of expressed TCRB transcripts (all of the isolated RNA was reverse transcribed). Measured with immunoSEQ multiplex PCR; TCRdb has only the in-frame clones, and not every one. The table lists nearly 250,000 clones, more than 65% of them singletons, with 0.053% in the top ten. This CDR3 has 12 amino acids. The germline gives CDR1 ENHRY, CDR2 SYGVKD. V was shortened by 8 bases and J by 7 bases, with 15 bases between the two germline ends. This TCR derives from a young man in good health. The sequenced sample was naive CD4+ T cells from blood. The chain combines TRBV10-3 with TRBJ2-7; D call uncertain. CDR3 sequence (DNA): TGTGCCATCTCGCACACCAAATTAGAGCAGTACTTC. Translation gives CAISHTKLEQYF.